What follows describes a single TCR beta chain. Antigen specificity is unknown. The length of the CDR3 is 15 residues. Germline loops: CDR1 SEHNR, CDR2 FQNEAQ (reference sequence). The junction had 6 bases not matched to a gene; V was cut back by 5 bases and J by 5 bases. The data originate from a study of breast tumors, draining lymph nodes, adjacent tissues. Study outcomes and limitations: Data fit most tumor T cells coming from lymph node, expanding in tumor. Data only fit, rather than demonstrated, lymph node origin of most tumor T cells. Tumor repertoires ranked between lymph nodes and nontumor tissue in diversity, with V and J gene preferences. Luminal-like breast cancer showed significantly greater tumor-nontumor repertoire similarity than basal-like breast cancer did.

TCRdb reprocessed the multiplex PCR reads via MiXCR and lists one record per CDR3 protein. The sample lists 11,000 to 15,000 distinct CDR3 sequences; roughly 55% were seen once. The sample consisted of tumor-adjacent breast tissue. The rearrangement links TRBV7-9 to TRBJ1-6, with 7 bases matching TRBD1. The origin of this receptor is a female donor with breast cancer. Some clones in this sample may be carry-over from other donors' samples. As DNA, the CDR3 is TGTGCCAGCAGCCAGGGGGGGTCCAATAATTCACCCCTCCACTTT. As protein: CASSQGGSNNSPLHF.